Here is one T cell receptor beta chain with its context. What it recognizes is unknown. This entry belongs to a study of shared clonotypes between healthy human individuals. Overall study findings and caveats: Only blood was sampled, and tissue TCR repertoires likely differ from blood ones. Represented genetic and exposure-history diversity was restricted by having few donors.

Unsorted material relied on 90 million to 100 million PBMCs as the source of genomic DNA. Trimming pared 5 bases from V and 2 bases from J, leaving 12 bases between. CDR1 and CDR2 from the germline V gene are LNHDA and SQIVND (reference sequence). CDR3 length: 14 amino acids. Unsorted PBMC replicate PCRs used around 320 ng DNA, roughly 30,000 T cell genomes. TCRdb's copy holds only in-frame clones and misses some; the assay was immunoSEQ multiplex PCR. The sample has about 510,000 clones; around 79% are singletons. The rearrangement uses TRBV19 and TRBJ1-1; D remains unclear. Sequencing used PBMCs. The sequence came from a woman in her thirties or forties in good health. Some clones in this sample may be carry-over from other donors' samples. CDR3 region: CASSLREGNTEAFF. CDR3 coding DNA: TGTGCCAGTAGTCTCCGGGAAGGAAACACTGAAGCTTTCTTT.